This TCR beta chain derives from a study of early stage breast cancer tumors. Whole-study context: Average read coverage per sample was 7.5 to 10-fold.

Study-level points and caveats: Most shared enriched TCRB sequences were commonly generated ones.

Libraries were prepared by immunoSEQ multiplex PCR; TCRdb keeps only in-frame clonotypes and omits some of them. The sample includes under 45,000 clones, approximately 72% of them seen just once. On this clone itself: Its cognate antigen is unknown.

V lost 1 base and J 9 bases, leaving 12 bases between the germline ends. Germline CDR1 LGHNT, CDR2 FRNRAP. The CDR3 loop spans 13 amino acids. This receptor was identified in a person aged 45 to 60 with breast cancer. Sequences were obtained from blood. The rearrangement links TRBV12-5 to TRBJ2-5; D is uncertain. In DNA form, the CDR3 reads TGTGCTAGTGGTTTGGATGAGTCTCGGGCCCAGTACTTC. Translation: CASGLDESRAQYF.